The source of this TCR beta chain is a study of blood T cell repertoires in COVID-19. Generated by immunoSEQ multiplex PCR, the TCRdb table keeps only in-frame clones and is missing some. In the table there are 300,000 to 500,000 clones, over 75% of which are singletons. Germline V gene sequence: CDR1 SEHNR, CDR2 FQNEAQ (reference sequence). The length of the CDR3 is 14 residues. Between the trimmed V and J ends, which lost 5 bases and 6 bases, there was a span of 16 bases. This TCR derives from a woman aged 40 to 50 with acute COVID-19. The chain joins TRBV7-9 to TRBJ1-1, with D perhaps matching TRBD1 (5 bases). Material for sequencing was PBMCs or T cells enriched from blood (not recorded which). CDR3 in amino acids: CASSISRDKAEAFF. As DNA, the CDR3 is TGTGCCAGCAGCATTAGCAGGGATAAGGCTGAAGCTTTCTTT.